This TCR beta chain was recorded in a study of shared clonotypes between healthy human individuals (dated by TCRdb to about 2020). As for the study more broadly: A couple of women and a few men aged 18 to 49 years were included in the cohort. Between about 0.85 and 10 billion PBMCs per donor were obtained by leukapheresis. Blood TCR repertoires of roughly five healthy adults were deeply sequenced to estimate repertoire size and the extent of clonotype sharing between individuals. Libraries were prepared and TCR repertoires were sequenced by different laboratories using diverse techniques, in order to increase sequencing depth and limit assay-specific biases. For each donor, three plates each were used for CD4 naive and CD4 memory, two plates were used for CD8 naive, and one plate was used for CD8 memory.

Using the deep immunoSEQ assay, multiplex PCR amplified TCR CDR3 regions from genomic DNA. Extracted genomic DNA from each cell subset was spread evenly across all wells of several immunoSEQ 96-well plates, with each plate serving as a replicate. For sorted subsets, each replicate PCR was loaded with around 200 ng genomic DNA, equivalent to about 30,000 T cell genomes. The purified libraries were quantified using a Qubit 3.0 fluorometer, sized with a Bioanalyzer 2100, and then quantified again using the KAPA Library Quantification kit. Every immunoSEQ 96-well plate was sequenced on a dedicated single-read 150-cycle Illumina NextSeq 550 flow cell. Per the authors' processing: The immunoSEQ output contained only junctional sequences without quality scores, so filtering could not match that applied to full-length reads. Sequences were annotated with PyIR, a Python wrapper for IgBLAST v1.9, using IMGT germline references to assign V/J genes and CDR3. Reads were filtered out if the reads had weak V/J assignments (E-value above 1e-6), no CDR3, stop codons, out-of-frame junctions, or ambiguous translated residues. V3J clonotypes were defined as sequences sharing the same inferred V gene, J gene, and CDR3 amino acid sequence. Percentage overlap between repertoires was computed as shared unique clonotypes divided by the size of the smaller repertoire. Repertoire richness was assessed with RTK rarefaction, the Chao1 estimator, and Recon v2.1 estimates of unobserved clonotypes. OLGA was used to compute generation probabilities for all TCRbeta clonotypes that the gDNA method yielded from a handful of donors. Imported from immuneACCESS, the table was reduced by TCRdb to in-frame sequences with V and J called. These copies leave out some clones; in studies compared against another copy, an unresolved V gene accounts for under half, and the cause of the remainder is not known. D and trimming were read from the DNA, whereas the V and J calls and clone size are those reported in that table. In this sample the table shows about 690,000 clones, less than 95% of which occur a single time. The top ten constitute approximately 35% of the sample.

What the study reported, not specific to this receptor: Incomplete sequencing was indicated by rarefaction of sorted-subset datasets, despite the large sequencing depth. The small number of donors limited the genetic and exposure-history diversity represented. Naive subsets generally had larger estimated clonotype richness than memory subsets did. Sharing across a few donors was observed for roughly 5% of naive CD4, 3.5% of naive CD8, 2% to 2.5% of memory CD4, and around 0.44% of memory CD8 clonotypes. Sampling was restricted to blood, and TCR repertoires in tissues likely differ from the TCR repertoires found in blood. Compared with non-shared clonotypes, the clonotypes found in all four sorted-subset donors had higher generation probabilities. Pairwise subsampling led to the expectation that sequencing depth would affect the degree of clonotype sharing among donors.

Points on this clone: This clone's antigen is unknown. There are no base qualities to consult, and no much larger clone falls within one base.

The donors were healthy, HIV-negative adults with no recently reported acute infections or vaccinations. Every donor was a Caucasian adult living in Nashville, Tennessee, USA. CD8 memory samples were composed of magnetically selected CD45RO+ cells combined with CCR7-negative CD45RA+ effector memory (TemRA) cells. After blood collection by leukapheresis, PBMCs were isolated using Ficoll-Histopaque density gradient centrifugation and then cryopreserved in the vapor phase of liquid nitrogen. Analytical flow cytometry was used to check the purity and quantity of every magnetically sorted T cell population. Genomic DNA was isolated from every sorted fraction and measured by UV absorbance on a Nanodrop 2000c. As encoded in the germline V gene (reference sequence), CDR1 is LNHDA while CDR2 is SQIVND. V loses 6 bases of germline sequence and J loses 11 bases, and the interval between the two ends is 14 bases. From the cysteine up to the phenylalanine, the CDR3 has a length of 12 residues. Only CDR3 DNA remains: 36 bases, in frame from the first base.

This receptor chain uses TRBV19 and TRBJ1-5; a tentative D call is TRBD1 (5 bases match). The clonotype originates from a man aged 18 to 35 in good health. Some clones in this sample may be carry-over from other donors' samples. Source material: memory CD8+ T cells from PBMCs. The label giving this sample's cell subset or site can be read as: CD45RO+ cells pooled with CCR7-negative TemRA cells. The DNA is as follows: TGTGCCAGTAGAACAGGCCTCGGGTCCCAGCATTTT. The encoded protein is CASRTGLGSQHF. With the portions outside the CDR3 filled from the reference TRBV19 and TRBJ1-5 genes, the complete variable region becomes DGGITQSPKYLFRKEGQNVTLSCEQNLNHDAMYWYRQDPGQGLRLIYYSQIVNDFQKGDIAEGYSVSREKKESFPLTVTSAQKNPTAFYLCASRTGLGSQHFGDGTRLSIL.